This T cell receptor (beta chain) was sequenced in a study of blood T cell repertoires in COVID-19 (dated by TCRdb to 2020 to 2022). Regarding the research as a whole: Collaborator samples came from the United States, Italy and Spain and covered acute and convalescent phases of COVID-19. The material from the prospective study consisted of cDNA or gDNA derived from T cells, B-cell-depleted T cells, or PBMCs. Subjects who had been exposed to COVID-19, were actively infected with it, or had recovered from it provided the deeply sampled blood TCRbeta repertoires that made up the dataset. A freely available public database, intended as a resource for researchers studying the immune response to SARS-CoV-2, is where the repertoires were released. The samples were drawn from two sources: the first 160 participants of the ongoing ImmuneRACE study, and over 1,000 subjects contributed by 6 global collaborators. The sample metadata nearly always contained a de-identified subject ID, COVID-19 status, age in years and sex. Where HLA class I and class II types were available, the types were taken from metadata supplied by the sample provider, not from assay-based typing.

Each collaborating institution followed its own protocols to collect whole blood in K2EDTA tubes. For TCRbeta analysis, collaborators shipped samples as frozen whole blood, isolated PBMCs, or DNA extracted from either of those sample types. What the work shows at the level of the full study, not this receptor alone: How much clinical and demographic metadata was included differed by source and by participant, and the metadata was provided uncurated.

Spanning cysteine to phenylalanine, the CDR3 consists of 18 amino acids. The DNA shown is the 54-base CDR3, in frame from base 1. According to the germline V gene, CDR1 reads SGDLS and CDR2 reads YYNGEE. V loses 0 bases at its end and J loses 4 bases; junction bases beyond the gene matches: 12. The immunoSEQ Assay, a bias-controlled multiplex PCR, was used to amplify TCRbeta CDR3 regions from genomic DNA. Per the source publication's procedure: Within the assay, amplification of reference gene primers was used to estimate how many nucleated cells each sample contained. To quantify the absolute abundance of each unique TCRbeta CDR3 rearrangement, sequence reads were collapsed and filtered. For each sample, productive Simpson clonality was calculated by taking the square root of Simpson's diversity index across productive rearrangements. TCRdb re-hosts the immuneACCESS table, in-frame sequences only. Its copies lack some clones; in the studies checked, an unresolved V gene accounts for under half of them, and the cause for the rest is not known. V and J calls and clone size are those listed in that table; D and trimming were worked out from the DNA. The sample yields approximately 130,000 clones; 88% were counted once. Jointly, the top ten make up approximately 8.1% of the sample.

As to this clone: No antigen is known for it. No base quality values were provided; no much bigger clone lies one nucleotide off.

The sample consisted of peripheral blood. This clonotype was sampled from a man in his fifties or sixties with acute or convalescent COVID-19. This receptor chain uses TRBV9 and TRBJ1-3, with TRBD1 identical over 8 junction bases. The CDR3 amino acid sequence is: CASSVGKRGTGAGNTIYF. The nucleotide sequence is TGTGCCAGCAGCGTAGGTAAAAGAGGGACAGGTGCCGGAAACACCATATATTTT. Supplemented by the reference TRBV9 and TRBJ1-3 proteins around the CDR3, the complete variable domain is DSGVTQTPKHLITATGQRVTLRCSPRSGDLSVYWYQQSLDQGLQFLIQYYNGEERAKGNILERFSAQQFPDLHSELNLSSLELGDSALYFCASSVGKRGTGAGNTIYFGEGSWLTVV.